A single sample gave rise to the 16 T cell receptor beta chains below, sequenced in a study of OX40 agonist ivuxolimab in advanced cancers. Sequenced by immunoSEQ multiplex PCR; TCRdb stores in-frame clones only, minus some. The profile covers under 150,000 clones, with more than 80% appearing a single time and 0.55% to 0.7% taken by the ten largest. The sequenced sample was CD4+ or CD8+ T cells sorted from blood, obtained in a trial of the OX40 agonist ivuxolimab. Receptors originate from an adult with an advanced solid tumor such as melanoma, head and neck, liver or kidney cancer.

V and J are TRBV28 and TRBJ1-2; D might be TRBD1 (6 bases). Germline values: CDR1 MDHEN, CDR2 SYDVKM. This CDR3 region has 15 residues. Deletions cut 6 bases from V and 4 bases from J, with 18 bases between. The CDR3 region is CASRYPTGQSYGYTF. Written as DNA, the CDR3 is TGTGCCAGCAGATATCCTACTGGACAGAGCTATGGCTACACCTTC.

CDR3 protein: CASSRNNLLKRGQGAVYTF. CDR3 nucleotide sequence: TGTGCCAGCAGTCGTAACAATCTGTTAAAACGGGGACAGGGGGCTGTCTACACCTTC. The gene calls are TRBV28 and TRBJ1-2; 12 bases agree with TRBD1. Germline assignment: CDR1 MDHEN and CDR2 SYDVKM. V trimming: 5 bases; J trimming: 10 bases; junction bases outside the gene matches: 23. The CDR3 extends over 19 amino acids.

The rearrangement links TRBV6-5 to TRBJ2-5, with D tentatively TRBD2 (6 bases). From germline, CDR1 is MNHEY and CDR2 SVGAGI. V lost 0 bases to trimming and J lost 7 bases, with 12 bases between them. The CDR3 contains 14 residues. The CDR3 coding sequence is TGTGCCAGCAGTTACTCGATCCCCGGGGGGACCCAGTACTTC. It encodes CASSYSIPGGTQYF.

The chain recombines TRBV7-9 with TRBJ2-7; D remains ambiguous. CDR3 size: 13 residues. From germline, CDR1 is SEHNR and CDR2 FQNEAQ (reference sequence). Deletions cut 4 bases from V and 4 bases from J, with 11 bases between. The CDR3 sequence: CASSSIPLYEQYF. CDR3 sequence (DNA): TGTGCCAGCAGCTCAATTCCCCTTTACGAGCAGTACTTC.

The J gene is TRBJ2-4, the V gene TRBV2; D gene unclear. The CDR3 extends over 14 amino acids. Germline V gene data show CDR1 as SNHLY and CDR2 as FYNNEI. The V end lost 4 bases, the J end lost 3 bases, and 10 bases lay between the germline ends. The CDR3 loop is CASSGSRNKNIQYF. CDR3 DNA: TGTGCCAGCAGTGGCAGTAGGAACAAAAACATTCAGTACTTC.

This chain links TRBV7-2 with TRBJ1-3, with D hard to call. The CDR3 contains 16 residues. Germline values: CDR1 SGHTA, CDR2 FQGNSA. Trimming cost V 1 base and J 2 bases, with 12 bases left between them. Here the CDR3 DNA reads TGTGCCAGCAGCTTAGGGATGGTGTTCGCTGGAAACACCATATATTTT. Its translation: CASSLGMVFAGNTIYF.

V is TRBV7-7 and J is TRBJ2-1, with TRBD2 identical over 9 bases. The CDR3 consists of 15 residues. With 5 bases clipped from V and 10 bases from J, the junction kept 12 bases outside the gene matches. Germline CDR1 SSHAT, CDR2 FNYEAQ (reference sequence). As DNA, the CDR3 is TGTGCCAGCAGCCCCTGGGGCGGGGGGGCGAGGGAGCAGTTCTTC. It yields the protein CASSPWGGGAREQFF.

A single count supports this clone. The V gene is TRBV12-5, the J gene TRBJ2-3, with D maybe TRBD2 (6 bases). The germline V and J ends were trimmed by 6 bases and 8 bases, with 12 bases remaining between them. This CDR3 region has 12 residues. The germline V gene encodes CDR1 LGHNT and CDR2 FRNRAP. CDR3 residues: CASGPEEGTQYF. The CDR3, as DNA: TGTGCTAGTGGCCCCGAGGAGGGTACGCAGTATTTT.

This chain uses TRBV5-4 with TRBJ2-5, with 8 bases identical to TRBD2. Trimming removed 2 bases from V and 5 bases from J; junction bases left unmatched: 8. The CDR3 consists of 15 residues. Germline V lookup: CDR1 SGHNT, CDR2 YYREEE (reference sequence). CDR3 bases: TGTGCCAGCAGCTTCGGGGGAAGCGGGGGCGAGACCCAGTACTTC. As protein: CASSFGGSGGETQYF.

This clone has a single count. The rearrangement links TRBV19 to TRBJ2-3; TRBD1 aligns across 7 bases. The germline V gene encodes CDR1 LNHDA and CDR2 SQIVND (reference sequence). Trimming took 6 bases from V and 0 from J; bases not matched to a gene: 6. This CDR3 spans 15 amino acids. The DNA of the CDR3 is TGTGCCAGTAGATCGGGACAGCTCAGCACAGATACGCAGTATTTT. It yields the protein CASRSGQLSTDTQYF.

This clone was seen a single time. This sequence joins TRBV7-9 and TRBJ2-7, with 7 bases matching TRBD1. The CDR3 length is 15 residues. Germline CDR1 SEHNR, CDR2 FQNEAQ (reference sequence). V shed 5 bases, J shed 0 bases, and the junction held 7 bases outside the gene matches. The CDR3 loop is CASSLDRALSYEQYF. In nucleotides, the CDR3 is TGTGCCAGCAGCCTCGACAGGGCGCTCTCCTACGAGCAGTACTTC.

This sequence joins TRBV27 and TRBJ2-5; TRBD2 matches 7 bases. V lost 0 bases, J lost 7 bases, and 2 bases stayed unmatched. The CDR3 runs 13 residues. Germline CDR1 is MNHEY and CDR2 is SMNVEV (reference sequence). The CDR3 DNA reads TGTGCCAGCAGTTTATCAGGCGGGGGGACCCAGTACTTC. Protein product: CASSLSGGGTQYF.

CDR3 nucleotide sequence: TGTGCCAGCAGCTTTACAGGAGATACGCAGTATTTT. Protein product: CASSFTGDTQYF. The chain carries TRBV7-9 and TRBJ2-3; tentatively, D is TRBD1 (5 bases). Germline CDR1 SEHNR, CDR2 FQNEAQ (reference sequence). Trimming took off 3 bases at V and 5 bases at J, with 6 bases between the two ends. The CDR3 contains 12 residues. The full variable domain, its missing parts supplied by reference TRBV7-9 and TRBJ2-3, is DTGVSQNPRHKITKRGQNVTFRCDPISEHNRLYWYRQTLGQGPEFLTYFQNEAQLEKSRLLSDRFSAERPKGSFSTLEIQRTEQGDSAMYLCASSFTGDTQYFGPGTRLTVL.

V is TRBV6-1 and J is TRBJ2-1; D is ambiguous. The CDR3 spans 14 residues. CDR1 MNHNS and CDR2 SASEGT come from the germline V gene. V was clipped by 4 bases and J by 7 bases, with 14 bases between them. CDR3 loop: CASSVGPLGNEQFF. In nucleotides, the CDR3 is TGTGCCAGCAGTGTCGGACCCCTGGGGAATGAGCAGTTCTTC.

The J gene is TRBJ1-2, the V gene TRBV2, with D possibly being TRBD1 (6 bases). There are 14 residues in the CDR3. The germline gives CDR1 SNHLY, CDR2 FYNNEI. Between the trimmed V and J ends, which lost 2 bases and 4 bases, there was a span of 11 bases. The CDR3 nucleotides are TGTGCCAGCAGTGAAAACAGGGCCTTCTATGGCTACACCTTC. This gives the protein CASSENRAFYGYTF.

The V and J genes are TRBV2 and TRBJ1-5; D is unclear. In germline, CDR1 is SNHLY, CDR2 FYNNEI. V lost 6 bases and J 6 bases, leaving 12 bases between the germline ends. The CDR3 is 13 amino acids. This CDR3 is CASSRGVAQPQHF. For the CDR3, the DNA is TGTGCCAGCAGCCGTGGGGTGGCTCAGCCCCAGCATTTT.